This TCR beta chain was identified during a study of CD8+CD57+ T cells in acquired aplastic anemia. Study-wide points: Between patients and controls, approximately 29 CD8+ CDR3 sequences were found in common.

Sequencing involved patients with CD8+CD57+ cell expansion previously shown by flow cytometry. The CDR3 runs to 14 residues. Germline CDR1 and CDR2: MNHEY and SMNVEV (reference sequence). V lost 5 bases, J lost 6 bases, and 6 bases stayed unmatched. Note on this clonotype: Its target is not known.

Genomic DNA, the template, was used for profiling of the TCR beta VDJ and CDR3. TCRdb itself ran the reads through MiXCR, one entry per CDR3 protein. The sample holds just over 450,000 distinct CDR3 sequences; approximately 33% are singletons and the top ten take under 0.95%. The chain employs TRBV27 and TRBJ1-2; 10 nucleotides agree with TRBD1. Sequenced sample: sorted CD4+, CD8+, or CD8+CD57+ T cells (not recorded which) from PBMCs. This clonotype was obtained from a human donor with aplastic anemia. The CDR3 loop is CASSMDRGFHGYTF. The CDR3 DNA reads as TGTGCCAGCAGTATGGACAGGGGGTTCCATGGCTACACCTTC.